A selection of T cell receptor beta chains follows, all from one sample in a study of beta chain features in type 1 diabetes. Assay used: immunoSEQ multiplex PCR; TCRdb lists only in-frame clones, some missing. Of fewer than 350,000 clones in the sample, around 7.8% were seen once. Material for sequencing was central memory CD4+ T cells from blood. These receptor sequences come from a woman aged 18-35 years in good health. The CDR3 runs from the conserved cysteine through the conserved F or W. The order of the fields is V gene, D gene, clone size, J gene, CDR3 DNA, CDR3 protein. D genes are given only for firm matches. Expanded clones get a size class; other rows say once, few or many, or leave the size out.

v_call: TRBV28
d_call: TRBD1
clone_size: .
j_call: TRBJ1-4
cdr3_nt: TGTGCCAGCAGTCCGTTGTGGGACAGGGGGCGCGGTAATGAAAAACTGTTTTTT
cdr3_aa: CASSPLWDRGRGNEKLFF

v_call: TRBV9
d_call: TRBD2
clone_size: .
j_call: TRBJ2-3
cdr3_nt: TGTGCCAGCAGCGTCCGGACTAGCGGGGTTCTAGATACGCAGTATTTT
cdr3_aa: CASSVRTSGVLDTQYF

v_call: TRBV30
d_call: .
clone_size: many
j_call: TRBJ2-1
cdr3_nt: TGTGCCTGGAGGTATCGAGGGACATCGACCTACAATGAGCAGTTCTTC
cdr3_aa: CAWRYRGTSTYNEQFF

v_call: TRBV5-4
d_call: .
clone_size: .
j_call: TRBJ2-5
cdr3_nt: TGTGCCAGCAGCTCGGCGACAGGAGAAGAGACCCAGTACTTC
cdr3_aa: CASSSATGEETQYF

v_call: TRBV11-3
d_call: .
clone_size: .
j_call: TRBJ2-3
cdr3_nt: TGTGCCAGCAGCTTAGTAGCTAGTACAGATACGCAGTATTTT
cdr3_aa: CASSLVASTDTQYF

v_call: TRBV7-2
d_call: TRBD2
clone_size: .
j_call: TRBJ2-3
cdr3_nt: TGTGCCAGCAGCCCAGGACTAGTGAGCACAGATACGCAGTATTTT
cdr3_aa: CASSPGLVSTDTQYF

v_call: TRBV18
d_call: .
clone_size: many
j_call: TRBJ2-7
cdr3_nt: TGTGCCAGCTCACCACGGCAGGGTGGAGGAACCTACGAGCAGTACTTC
cdr3_aa: CASSPRQGGGTYEQYF

v_call: TRBV7-2
d_call: .
clone_size: few
j_call: TRBJ2-1
cdr3_nt: TGTGCCAGCAGCTTAAACCAGGACAATGAGCAGTTCTTC
cdr3_aa: CASSLNQDNEQFF

v_call: TRBV2
d_call: .
clone_size: .
j_call: TRBJ2-5
cdr3_nt: TGTGCCAGCAGTACACAAGAGACCCAGTACTTC
cdr3_aa: CASSTQETQYF

v_call: TRBV6-5
d_call: .
clone_size: .
j_call: TRBJ1-2
cdr3_nt: TGTGCCAGCAGTGCACAGGGTTACAGCTATGGCTACACCTTC
cdr3_aa: CASSAQGYSYGYTF

v_call: TRBV15
d_call: TRBD2
clone_size: few
j_call: TRBJ2-1
cdr3_nt: TGTGCCACCAAACTTTCGGCGGGGGGGCACAATGAGCAGTTCTTC
cdr3_aa: CATKLSAGGHNEQFF

v_call: TRBV6-6
d_call: .
clone_size: few
j_call: TRBJ1-5
cdr3_nt: TGTGCCAGCAGTTACCGGCAGGGGTTGGGGAATCAGCCCCAGCATTTT
cdr3_aa: CASSYRQGLGNQPQHF

v_call: TRBV21-1
d_call: .
clone_size: .
j_call: TRBJ2-7
cdr3_nt: TGTGCCAGCAGCAAAAAAGGGACAGGGACCCCCTCCTACGAGCAGTACTTC
cdr3_aa: CASSKKGTGTPSYEQYF

v_call: TRBV18
d_call: .
clone_size: .
j_call: TRBJ1-3
cdr3_nt: TGTGCCAGCTCACCGGCTCGCTCTGGAAACACCATATATTTT
cdr3_aa: CASSPARSGNTIYF

v_call: TRBV7-2
d_call: .
clone_size: few
j_call: TRBJ1-2
cdr3_nt: TGTGCCAGCAGCTTAGAGATAGGGCCGAATGGCTACACCTTC
cdr3_aa: CASSLEIGPNGYTF

v_call: TRBV5-1
d_call: .
clone_size: few
j_call: TRBJ2-5
cdr3_nt: TGCGCCAGCAGCCGTGGACAAGAGACCCAGTACTTC
cdr3_aa: CASSRGQETQYF

v_call: TRBV14
d_call: .
clone_size: few
j_call: TRBJ2-7
cdr3_nt: TGTGCCAGCAGCCAACTTCACGGGTGGTCCTACGAGCAGTACTTC
cdr3_aa: CASSQLHGWSYEQYF

v_call: TRBV2
d_call: .
clone_size: .
j_call: TRBJ2-2
cdr3_nt: TGTGCCAGCATCCAGGGAGAGGCCGGGGAGCTGTTTTTT
cdr3_aa: CASIQGEAGELFF